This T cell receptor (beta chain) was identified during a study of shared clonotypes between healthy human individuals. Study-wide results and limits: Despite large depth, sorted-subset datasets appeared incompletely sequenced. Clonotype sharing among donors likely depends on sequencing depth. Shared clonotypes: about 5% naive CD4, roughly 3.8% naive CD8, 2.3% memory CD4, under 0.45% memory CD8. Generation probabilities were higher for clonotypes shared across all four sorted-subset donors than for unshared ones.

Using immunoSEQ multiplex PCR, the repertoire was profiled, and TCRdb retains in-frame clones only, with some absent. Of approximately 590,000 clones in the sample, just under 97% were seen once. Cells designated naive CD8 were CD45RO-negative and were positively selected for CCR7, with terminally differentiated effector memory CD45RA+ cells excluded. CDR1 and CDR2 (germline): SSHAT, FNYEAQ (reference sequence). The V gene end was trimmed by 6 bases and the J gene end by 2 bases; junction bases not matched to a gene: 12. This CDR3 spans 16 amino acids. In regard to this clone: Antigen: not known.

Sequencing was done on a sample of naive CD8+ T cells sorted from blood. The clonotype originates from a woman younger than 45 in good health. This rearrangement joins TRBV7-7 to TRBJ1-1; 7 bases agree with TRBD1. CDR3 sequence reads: CASSPIPGTVNTEAFF. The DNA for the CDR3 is TGTGCCAGCAGTCCAATCCCGGGGACAGTAAACACTGAAGCTTTCTTT.